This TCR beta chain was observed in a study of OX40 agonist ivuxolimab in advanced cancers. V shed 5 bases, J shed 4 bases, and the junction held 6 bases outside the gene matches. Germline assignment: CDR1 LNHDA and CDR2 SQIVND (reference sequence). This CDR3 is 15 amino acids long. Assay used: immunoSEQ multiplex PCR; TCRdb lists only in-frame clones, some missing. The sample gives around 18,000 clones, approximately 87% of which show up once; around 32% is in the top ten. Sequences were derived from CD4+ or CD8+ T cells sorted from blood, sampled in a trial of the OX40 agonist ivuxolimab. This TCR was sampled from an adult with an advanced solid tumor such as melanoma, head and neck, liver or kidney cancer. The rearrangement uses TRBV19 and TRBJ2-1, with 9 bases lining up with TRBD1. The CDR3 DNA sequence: TGTGCCAGTAGTCCAGGGACAGGGAGTTACAATGAGCAGTTCTTC. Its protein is CASSPGTGSYNEQFF.